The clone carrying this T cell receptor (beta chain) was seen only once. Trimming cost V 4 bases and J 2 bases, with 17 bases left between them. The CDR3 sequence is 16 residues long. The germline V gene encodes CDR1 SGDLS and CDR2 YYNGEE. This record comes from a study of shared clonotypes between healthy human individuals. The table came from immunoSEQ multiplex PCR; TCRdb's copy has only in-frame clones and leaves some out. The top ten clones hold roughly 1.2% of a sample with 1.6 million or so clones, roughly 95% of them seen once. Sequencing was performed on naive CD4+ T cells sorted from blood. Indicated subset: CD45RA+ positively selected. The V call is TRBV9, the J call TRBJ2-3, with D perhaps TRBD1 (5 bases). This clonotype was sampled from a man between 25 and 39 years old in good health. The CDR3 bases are TGTGCCAGCAGCAGCCTCCAGGGCGTGGACACAGATACGCAGTATTTT. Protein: CASSSLQGVDTDTQYF.